Listed here are 24 T cell receptor beta chains from one sample, sequenced in a study of graft-versus-host responses after intestinal transplantation. The protocol was immunoSEQ multiplex PCR, while the TCRdb copy is restricted to in-frame clones and leaves out a portion. The sample contains 140,000 or so clones, over 90% of which appear only once. The antigens these receptors bind are not known. The sequences come from unstimulated CD4+ T cells sorted from spleen or lymph node cells, collected before intestinal transplant. Source of these receptors: a human donor who received an intestinal transplant.

This chain uses TRBV5-4 with TRBJ2-7; perhaps TRBD1 as D (5 bases). V was cut by 0 bases and J by 0 bases, with 10 bases left in between. The CDR3 consists of 15 residues. Per germline, CDR1 SGHNT and CDR2 YYREEE (reference sequence). CDR3 coding DNA: TGTGCCAGCAGCTTGGGGGGCCTTAGCTCCTACGAGCAGTACTTC. Translated: CASSLGGLSSYEQYF.

V is TRBV7-9 and J is TRBJ1-1; D unclear. The germline gives CDR1 SEHNR, CDR2 FQNEAQ (reference sequence). The CDR3 is made up of 11 amino acids. Trimming pared 5 bases from V and 7 bases from J, leaving 8 bases between. This CDR3 reads CASSPGVEAFF. CDR3 bases: TGTGCCAGCAGCCCGGGAGTTGAAGCTTTCTTT. The full variable domain, rest sourced from reference TRBV7-9 and TRBJ1-1, is DTGVSQNPRHKITKRGQNVTFRCDPISEHNRLYWYRQTLGQGPEFLTYFQNEAQLEKSRLLSDRFSAERPKGSFSTLEIQRTEQGDSAMYLCASSPGVEAFFGQGTRLTVV.

V is TRBV7-8 and J is TRBJ1-4; TRBD1 aligns across 8 bases. Per germline, CDR1 SGHVS and CDR2 FQNEAQ. V shed 5 bases, J shed 4 bases, and the junction held 12 bases outside the gene matches. CDR3 length: 17 amino acids. CDR3 sequence: CASSRRGQGGFNEKLFF. The CDR3 bases are TGTGCCAGCAGCCGCAGGGGGCAGGGGGGGTTTAATGAAAAACTGTTTTTT.

V and J are TRBV10-3 and TRBJ2-6; TRBD2 matches 7 bases. This CDR3 spans 15 amino acids. The J segment lost 4 bases and the V segment lost 10 bases, leaving 10 bases of the junction unmatched. The germline CDR1 and CDR2 sequences are ENHRY and SYGVKD. The CDR3 nucleotides read TGTGCCACTAGAGCGGGACCGGGAGGGGCCAACGTCCTGACTTTC. Protein: CATRAGPGGANVLTF.

CDR3 coding DNA: TGTGCCTGGGACCGGACAGGGCTGCAGCCCCAGCATTTT. This codes for CAWDRTGLQPQHF. The chain links TRBV30 to TRBJ1-5, with 8 bases that match TRBD1. CDR3 length equals 13 residues. CDR1 GTSNPN and CDR2 SVGIG come from the germline V gene (reference sequence). V trimming: 5 bases; J trimming: 7 bases; junction bases outside the gene matches: 7.

The rearrangement uses TRBV25-1 and TRBJ2-5, with 8 bases that match TRBD2. Germline trimming cut 4 bases from V and 5 bases from J; bases unmatched to any gene: 15. CDR3 length: 17 residues. From germline, CDR1 is MGHDK and CDR2 SYGVNS. This chain's CDR3 is CASSGARSGRIWETQYF. In DNA, the CDR3 is TGTGCCAGCAGTGGGGCTCGGAGCGGGAGAATCTGGGAGACCCAGTACTTC.

The rearrangement uses TRBV6-5 and TRBJ1-1, with 7 bases matching TRBD1. The CDR3 loop spans 14 amino acids. With V trimmed by 6 bases and J by 5 bases, 9 bases remained unmatched. Germline CDR1 MNHEY, CDR2 SVGAGI. CDR3: CASSQDREGTEAFF. CDR3 coding DNA: TGTGCCAGCAGCCAAGACAGGGAAGGGACTGAAGCTTTCTTT.

This rearrangement joins TRBV9 to TRBJ1-2; 8 bases align to TRBD1. With 3 bases clipped from V and 6 bases from J, the junction kept 10 bases outside the gene matches. The CDR3 is 15 residues long. CDR1 is SGDLS and CDR2 is YYNGEE in the germline V gene. The CDR3 reads CASSAGQGGANGYTF. The CDR3 nucleotides read TGTGCCAGCAGCGCCGGACAGGGAGGAGCGAATGGCTACACCTTC.

The chain carries TRBV2 and TRBJ2-2; tentative D call: TRBD1 (6 bases). The germline V gene encodes CDR1 SNHLY and CDR2 FYNNEI. The V and J ends lost 7 bases and 0 bases respectively, with 15 bases between them. The CDR3 covers 16 residues. CDR3 region: CASNFRGVSNTGELFF. CDR3 in DNA: TGTGCCAGCAACTTCAGGGGCGTATCGAACACCGGGGAGCTGTTTTTT.

The rearrangement links TRBV5-1 to TRBJ2-5; 11 bases align to TRBD2. The J call may be incorrect, as the DNA end agrees better with TRBJ2-7. This CDR3 contains 15 residues. Germline values: CDR1 SGHRS, CDR2 YFSETQ. CDR3 residues: CASSPTSGSTYEQYF. CDR3 nucleotides: TGCGCCAGCAGCCCCACTAGCGGGAGTACCTACGAGCAGTACTTC.

The V call is TRBV21-1, the J call TRBJ2-1; the table's D call, TRBD2, has no DNA check behind it. TRBV21-1 is a listed pseudogene. CDR3 length: 17 residues. The CDR3 coding sequence is TGTGCCAGCAGCAAAGGTGGGACTAGCGTCTCCTACAATGAGCAGTTCTTC. Amino acids: CASSKGGTSVSYNEQFF.

A note on this clone: Other DNA sequences in the sample encode the same CDR3. The chain combines TRBV2 with TRBJ2-3; 8 bases agree with TRBD2. Germline CDR1 SNHLY, CDR2 FYNNEI. The CDR3 runs 17 residues. After removal of 6 bases from V and 0 bases from J, the junction contained 11 bases not matched to a gene. The CDR3 nucleotides read TGTGCCAGCAGGGGTTTTGAGGCGGGAGGTAGCACAGATACGCAGTATTTT. Amino acids: CASRGFEAGGSTDTQYF.

This chain uses TRBV19 with TRBJ1-5; D call uncertain. V was pared by 7 bases and J by 0 bases, with 7 bases between. CDR1 and CDR2 (germline): LNHDA, SQIVND (reference sequence). This CDR3 is built from 13 residues. CDR3 in amino acids: CASTAYSNQPQHF. In DNA, the CDR3 is TGTGCCAGTACAGCGTATAGCAATCAGCCCCAGCATTTT.

V gene TRBV19 combines with J gene TRBJ2-3; the D is unclear. Germline V CDR1 and CDR2: LNHDA, SQIVND (reference sequence). V dropped 0 bases and J dropped 10 bases, with 11 bases sitting between them. The CDR3 covers 13 residues. CDR3 nucleotides: TGTGCCAGTAGTATAGATCTGCTCTTACCGCAGTATTTT. Its translation is CASSIDLLLPQYF. Variable domain in full (rest from reference TRBV19 and TRBJ2-3): DGGITQSPKYLFRKEGQNVTLSCEQNLNHDAMYWYRQDPGQGLRLIYYSQIVNDFQKGDIAEGYSVSREKKESFPLTVTSAQKNPTAFYLCASSIDLLLPQYFGPGTRLTVL.

The V and J genes are TRBV11-3 and TRBJ2-2, with TRBD1 as a possible D gene (5 bases). This CDR3 is built from 14 residues. V gave up 4 bases and J gave up 1 base, with 7 bases separating them. From germline, CDR1 is SGHNT and CDR2 YENEEA. For the CDR3, the DNA is TGTGCCAGCAGCTGGGGCAAGAACACCGGGGAGCTGTTTTTT. It encodes CASSWGKNTGELFF.

V and J are TRBV9 and TRBJ1-3; tentative D call: TRBD1 (5 bases). The V gene lost 4 bases and the J gene lost 2 bases, with 13 bases spanning the gap. The CDR3 spans 15 residues. The V gene's germline CDR1 is SGDLS and CDR2 YYNGEE. The CDR3 DNA reads as TGTGCCAGCAGCCTTCGCCTGGGGGCTGGAAACACCATATATTTT. This encodes CASSLRLGAGNTIYF.

The rearrangement uses TRBV13 and TRBJ2-7, with TRBD2 matching over 11 bases. This CDR3 comprises 15 residues. Germline CDR1 PRHDT, CDR2 FYEKMQ (reference sequence). V lost 6 bases to trimming and J lost 4 bases; unmatched junction nucleotides: 8. CDR3 sequence reads: CASSDPTSGIYEQYF. For the CDR3, the DNA is TGTGCCAGCAGTGACCCGACTAGCGGGATTTACGAGCAGTACTTC.

The rearrangement joins TRBV6-5 to TRBJ2-7; D perhaps matches TRBD1 (5 bases). This CDR3 has 15 residues. Per the germline V gene, CDR1 is MNHEY and CDR2 is SVGAGI. V dropped 2 bases and J dropped 1 base, with 12 bases sitting between them. Here the CDR3 reads CASSYTPTVSYEQYF. In DNA, the CDR3 is TGTGCCAGCAGTTACACACCGACAGTATCCTACGAGCAGTACTTC.

In this sample, this clone turned up once. The chain links TRBV6-6 to TRBJ2-1, with 7 positions matching TRBD1. V lost 6 bases and J lost 4; bases outside the gene matches: 3. The CDR3 totals 13 residues. Germline V gene sequence: CDR1 MNHNY, CDR2 SVGAGI (reference sequence). CDR3 in DNA: TGTGCCAGCAGGGGACAGTTATACAATGAGCAGTTCTTC. This translates into CASRGQLYNEQFF.

This clone was picked up one time. The chain uses TRBV5-4 and TRBJ1-4; 9 bases align to TRBD1. Germline assignment: CDR1 SGHNT and CDR2 YYREEE (reference sequence). V shed 3 bases and J 8 bases; nucleotides not matched to a gene: 2. The CDR3 totals 13 residues. Here the CDR3 DNA reads TGTGCCAGCAGCTGGGACAGGGAGGAAAAACTGTTTTTT. Translation gives CASSWDREEKLFF.

The gene calls are TRBV7-2 and TRBJ2-7; 11 bases map to TRBD2. V gave up 5 bases and J gave up 5 bases; unmatched junction bases: 11. The CDR3 is 16 residues long. Germline V gene data show CDR1 as SGHTA and CDR2 as FQGNSA. The CDR3 here is CASSTRTSGSWDEQYF. CDR3 nucleotides: TGTGCCAGCAGCACCCGAACTAGCGGGAGCTGGGACGAGCAGTACTTC.

In regard to this clone: This sample also contains other DNA sequences that code for the same CDR3. This chain uses TRBV5-1 with TRBJ2-7; 10 bases are a match to TRBD2. The CDR3 runs to 15 residues. The V gene end was trimmed by 2 bases and the J gene end by 10 bases; junction bases not matched to a gene: 12. Germline assignment: CDR1 SGHRS and CDR2 YFSETQ. CDR3 amino acids: CASSFKAGGPSEQYF. The CDR3 DNA is TGCGCCAGCAGCTTTAAAGCGGGAGGGCCATCCGAACAGTACTTC. Drawing the rest from reference TRBV5-1 and TRBJ2-7, the complete variable domain is KAGVTQTPRYLIKTRGQQVTLSCSPISGHRSVSWYQQTPGQGLQFLFEYFSETQRNKGNFPGRFSGRQFSNSRSEMNVSTLELGDSALYLCASSFKAGGPSEQYFGPGTRLTVT.

The gene calls are TRBV6-5 and TRBJ2-7; TRBD2 agrees at 12 bases. The CDR3 runs to 15 residues. The ends lost 6 bases at V and 4 bases at J; junction bases unmatched: 7. Germline V gene data show CDR1 as MNHEY and CDR2 as SVGAGI. The CDR3 loop is CASSLGLAGIYEQYF. For the CDR3, the DNA is TGTGCCAGCAGCCTCGGACTAGCGGGAATTTACGAGCAGTACTTC.

The gene calls are TRBV7-9 and TRBJ2-1, with 16 positions matching TRBD2. V lost 7 bases, J lost 5 bases, and 11 bases stayed unmatched. Per the germline V gene, CDR1 is SEHNR and CDR2 is FQNEAQ (reference sequence). The CDR3 is 18 amino acids. CDR3 DNA sequence: TGTGCCAGCAAAGGGACTAGCGGGAGGGACAACTTACACAATGAGCAGTTCTTC. Translated: CASKGTSGRDNLHNEQFF.